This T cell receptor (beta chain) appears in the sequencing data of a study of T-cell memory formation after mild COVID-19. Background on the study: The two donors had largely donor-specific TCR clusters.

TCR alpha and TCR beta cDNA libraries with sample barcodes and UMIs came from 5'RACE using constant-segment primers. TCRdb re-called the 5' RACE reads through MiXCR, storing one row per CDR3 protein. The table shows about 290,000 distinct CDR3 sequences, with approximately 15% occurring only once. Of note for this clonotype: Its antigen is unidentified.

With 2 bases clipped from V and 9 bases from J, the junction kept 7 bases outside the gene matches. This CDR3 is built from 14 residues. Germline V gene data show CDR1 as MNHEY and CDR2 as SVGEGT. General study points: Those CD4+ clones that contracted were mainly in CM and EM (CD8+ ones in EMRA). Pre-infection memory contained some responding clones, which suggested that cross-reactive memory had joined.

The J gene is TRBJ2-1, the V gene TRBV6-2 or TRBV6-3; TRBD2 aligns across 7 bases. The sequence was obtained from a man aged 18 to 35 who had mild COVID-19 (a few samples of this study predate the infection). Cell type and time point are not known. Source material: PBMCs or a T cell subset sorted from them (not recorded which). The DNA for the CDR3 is TGTGCCAGCAGTTACCCCCCAGCGGGGATTGAGCAGTTCTTC. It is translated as CASSYPPAGIEQFF.